This T cell receptor beta chain was sequenced for a study of blood T cell repertoires in COVID-19. V dropped 1 base and J dropped 12; count of bases not matched to a gene: 12. CDR3 length equals 16 residues. Germline assignment: CDR1 MGHDK and CDR2 SYGVNS. Method: immunoSEQ multiplex PCR; TCRdb's copy keeps in-frame clones and lacks some. This sample yields roughly 250,000 clones, of which 88% are seen a single time; just under 0.8% belongs to the top ten. The chain couples TRBV25-1 to TRBJ2-1; the match to TRBD1 covers 10 bases. The sample taken for sequencing was peripheral blood. The sequence was obtained from a woman under 40 with acute or convalescent COVID-19. The CDR3 loop is CASSESGTGASPPQFF. The CDR3 DNA reads TGTGCCAGCAGTGAATCCGGGACAGGGGCTTCTCCTCCGCAGTTCTTC.